The clone carrying this T cell receptor (beta chain) was seen a handful of times. The sample originates from a study of blood T cell repertoires in COVID-19. Background on the study: Collection of acute and convalescent COVID-19 samples took place in the United States, Italy and Spain. Sources were T cells, B-cell-depleted T cells, or PBMCs; the material itself was cDNA or gDNA.

The study recruited people aged roughly 18 to 95 years across around 24 US areas. Per the original data handling: Nucleated cell counts were estimated from reference gene primer amplification. Sequencing was performed with immunoSEQ multiplex PCR; in TCRdb, only in-frame clones are kept and a portion is missing. V, J and clone size reflect that table, while D and trimming were determined from the DNA. The sample records about 150,000 clones, approximately 84% being singletons. Between the trimmed V and J ends, which lost 3 bases and 4 bases, there was a span of 7 bases. CDR3 length equals 13 residues.

Sequenced: PBMCs or T cells enriched from blood (not recorded which). The chain combines TRBV12-3 or TRBV12-4 with TRBJ1-5; D might be TRBD1 (6 bases). The sequence was obtained from a woman between 45 and 65 years old with acute COVID-19. In DNA form, the CDR3 reads TGTGCCAGCAGTTTCGGACAGAATCAGCCCCAGCATTTT. It is translated as CASSFGQNQPQHF.